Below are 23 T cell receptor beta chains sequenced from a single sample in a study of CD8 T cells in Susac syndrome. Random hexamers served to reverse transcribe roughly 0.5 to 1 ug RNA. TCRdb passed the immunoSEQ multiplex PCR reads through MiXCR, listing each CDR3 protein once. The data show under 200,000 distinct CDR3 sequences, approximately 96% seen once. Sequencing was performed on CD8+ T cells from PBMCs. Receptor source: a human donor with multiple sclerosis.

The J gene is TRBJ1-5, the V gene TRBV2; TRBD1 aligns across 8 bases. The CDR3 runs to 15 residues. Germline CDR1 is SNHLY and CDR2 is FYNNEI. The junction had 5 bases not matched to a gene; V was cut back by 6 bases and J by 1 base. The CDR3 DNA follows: TGTGCCAGCAGGGACAGGGAAGGGAGCAATCAGCCCCAGCATTTT. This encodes CASRDREGSNQPQHF.

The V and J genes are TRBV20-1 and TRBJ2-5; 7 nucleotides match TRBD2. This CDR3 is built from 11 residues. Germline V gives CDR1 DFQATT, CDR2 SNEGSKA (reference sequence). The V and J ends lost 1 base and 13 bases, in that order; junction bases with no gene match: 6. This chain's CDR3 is CSARGQGLPYF. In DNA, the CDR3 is TGCAGTGCTAGAGGCCAGGGACTACCGTACTTC.

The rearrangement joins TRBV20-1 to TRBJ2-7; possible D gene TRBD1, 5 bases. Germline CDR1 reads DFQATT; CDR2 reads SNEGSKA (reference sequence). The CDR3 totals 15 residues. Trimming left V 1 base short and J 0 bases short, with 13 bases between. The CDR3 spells CSARGLDKSSYEQYF. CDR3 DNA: TGCAGTGCTAGAGGATTGGACAAAAGCTCCTACGAGCAGTACTTC.

CDR3 nucleotide sequence: TGTGCCATCAGGGGATTCTCAGATACGCAGTATTTT. It is translated as CAIRGFSDTQYF. The rearrangement uses TRBV10-3 and TRBJ2-3; no definite D call. CDR3 length: 12 amino acids. CDR1 and CDR2 (germline): ENHRY, SYGVKD. The V end was cut by 6 bases, the J end by 4 bases, with 8 bases between.

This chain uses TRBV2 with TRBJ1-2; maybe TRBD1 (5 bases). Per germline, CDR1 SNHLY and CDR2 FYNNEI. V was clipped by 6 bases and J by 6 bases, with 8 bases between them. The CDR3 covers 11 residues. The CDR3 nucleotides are TGTGCCAGCAGATCGGGACATGGCTACACCTTC. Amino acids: CASRSGHGYTF.

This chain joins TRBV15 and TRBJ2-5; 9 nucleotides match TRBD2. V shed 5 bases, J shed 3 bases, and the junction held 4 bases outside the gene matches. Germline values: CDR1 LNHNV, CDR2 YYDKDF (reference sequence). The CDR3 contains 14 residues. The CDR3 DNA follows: TGTGCCACCAGCCGACTAGCGGAAGAAGAGACCCAGTACTTC. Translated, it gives CATSRLAEEETQYF.

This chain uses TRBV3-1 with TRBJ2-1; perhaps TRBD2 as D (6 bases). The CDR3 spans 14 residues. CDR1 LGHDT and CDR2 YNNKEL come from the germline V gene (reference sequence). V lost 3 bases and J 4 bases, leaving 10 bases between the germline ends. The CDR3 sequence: CASSQGLLYNEQFF. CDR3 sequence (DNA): TGTGCCAGCAGCCAGGGACTCCTTTACAATGAGCAGTTCTTC.

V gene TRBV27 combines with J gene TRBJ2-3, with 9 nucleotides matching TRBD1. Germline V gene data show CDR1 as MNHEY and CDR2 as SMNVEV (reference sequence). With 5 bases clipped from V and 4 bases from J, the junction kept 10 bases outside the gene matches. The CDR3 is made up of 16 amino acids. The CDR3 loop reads CASSRTPGQGPDTQYF. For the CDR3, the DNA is TGTGCCAGCAGTCGAACACCGGGACAGGGTCCAGATACGCAGTATTTT.

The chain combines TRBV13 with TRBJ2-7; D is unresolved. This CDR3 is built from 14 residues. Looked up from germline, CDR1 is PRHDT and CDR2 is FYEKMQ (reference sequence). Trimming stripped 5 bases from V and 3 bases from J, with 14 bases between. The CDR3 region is CASSRSGWGYEQYF. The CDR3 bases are TGTGCCAGCAGCCGCTCCGGCTGGGGCTACGAGCAGTACTTC.

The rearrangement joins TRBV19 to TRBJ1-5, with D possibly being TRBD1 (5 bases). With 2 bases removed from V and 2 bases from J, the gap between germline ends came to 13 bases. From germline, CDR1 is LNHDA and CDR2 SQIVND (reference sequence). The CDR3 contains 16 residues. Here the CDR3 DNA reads TGTGCCAGTAGTATATCCGGGGCGCGGGGCAATCAGCCCCAGCATTTT. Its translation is CASSISGARGNQPQHF.

The CDR3 bases are TGTGCCAGCAGCTTATATGGACCCGAGGGACAGGGGTTTTTT. It specifies CASSLYGPEGQGFF. This chain joins TRBV11-3 and TRBJ1-4; TRBD1 matches 9 bases. Per germline, CDR1 SGHNT and CDR2 YENEEA. V was pared by 2 bases and J by 16 bases, with 11 bases of the junction left unmatched. This CDR3 spans 14 amino acids.

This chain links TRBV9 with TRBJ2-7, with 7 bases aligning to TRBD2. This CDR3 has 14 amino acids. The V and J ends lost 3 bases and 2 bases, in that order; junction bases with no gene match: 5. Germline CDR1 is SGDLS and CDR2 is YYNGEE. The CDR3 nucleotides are TGTGCCAGCAGCGCTGGGGGGGGGACCTACGAGCAGTACTTC. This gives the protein CASSAGGGTYEQYF.

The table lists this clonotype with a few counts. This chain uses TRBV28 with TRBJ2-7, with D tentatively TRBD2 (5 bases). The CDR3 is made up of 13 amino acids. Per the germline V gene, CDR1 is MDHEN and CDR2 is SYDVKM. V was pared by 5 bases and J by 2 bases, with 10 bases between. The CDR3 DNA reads TGTGCCAGCAGTCTAGCCACTCCCTACGAGCAGTACTTC. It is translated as CASSLATPYEQYF. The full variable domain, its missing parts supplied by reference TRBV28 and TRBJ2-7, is DVKVTQSSRYLVKRTGEKVFLECVQDMDHENMFWYRQDPGLGLRLIYFSYDVKMKEKGDIPEGYSVSREKKERFSLILESASTNQTSMYLCASSLATPYEQYFGPGTRLTVT.

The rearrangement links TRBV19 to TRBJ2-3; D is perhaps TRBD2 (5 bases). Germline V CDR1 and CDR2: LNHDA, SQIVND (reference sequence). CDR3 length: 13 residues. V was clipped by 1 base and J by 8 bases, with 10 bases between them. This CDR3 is CASSIVESGTQYF. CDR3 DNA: TGTGCCAGTAGTATAGTGGAGAGCGGTACGCAGTATTTT.

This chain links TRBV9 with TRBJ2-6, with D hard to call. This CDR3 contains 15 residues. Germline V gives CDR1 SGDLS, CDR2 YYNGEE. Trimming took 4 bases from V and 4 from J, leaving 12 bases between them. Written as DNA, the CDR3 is TGTGCCAGCAGCTACTCGACTGTGGGGGCCAACGTCCTGACTTTC. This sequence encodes CASSYSTVGANVLTF.

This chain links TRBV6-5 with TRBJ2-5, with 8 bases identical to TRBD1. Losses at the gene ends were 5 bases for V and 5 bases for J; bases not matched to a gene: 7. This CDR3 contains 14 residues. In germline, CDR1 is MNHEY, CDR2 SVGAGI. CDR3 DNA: TGTGCCAGCAGTGCGACAGGGGCCCACGAGACCCAGTACTTC. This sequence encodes CASSATGAHETQYF.

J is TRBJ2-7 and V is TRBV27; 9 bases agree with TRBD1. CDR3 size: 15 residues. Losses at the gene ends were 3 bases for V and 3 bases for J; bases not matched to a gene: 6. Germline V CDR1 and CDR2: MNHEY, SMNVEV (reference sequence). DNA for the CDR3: TGTGCCAGCAGTTTCCTGGGACAGGGTGGCTACGAGCAGTACTTC. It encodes CASSFLGQGGYEQYF.

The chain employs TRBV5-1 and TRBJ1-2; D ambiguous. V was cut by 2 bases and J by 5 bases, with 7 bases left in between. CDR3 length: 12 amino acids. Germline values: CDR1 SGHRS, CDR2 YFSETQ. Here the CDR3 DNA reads TGCGCCAGCAGCTTTGGGAAGTATGGCTACACCTTC. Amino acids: CASSFGKYGYTF.

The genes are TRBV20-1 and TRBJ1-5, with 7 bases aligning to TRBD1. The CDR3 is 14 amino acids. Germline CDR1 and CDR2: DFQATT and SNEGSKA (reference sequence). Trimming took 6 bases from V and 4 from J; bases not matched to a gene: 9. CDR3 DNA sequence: TGCAGTGCGGGTAGACAGGGCTTAAATCAGCCCCAGCATTTT. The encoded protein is CSAGRQGLNQPQHF.

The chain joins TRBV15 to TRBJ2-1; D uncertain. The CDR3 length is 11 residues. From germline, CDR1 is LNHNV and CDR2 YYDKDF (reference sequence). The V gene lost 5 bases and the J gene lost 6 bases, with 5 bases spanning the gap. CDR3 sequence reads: CATSSVNEQFF. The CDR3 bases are TGTGCCACCAGCTCCGTCAATGAGCAGTTCTTC.

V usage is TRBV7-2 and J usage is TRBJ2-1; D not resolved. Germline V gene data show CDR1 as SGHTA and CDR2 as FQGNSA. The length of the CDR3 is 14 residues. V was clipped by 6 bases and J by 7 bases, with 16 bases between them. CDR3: CASRTFSWANEQFF. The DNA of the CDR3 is TGTGCCAGCAGGACCTTTAGCTGGGCTAATGAGCAGTTCTTC.

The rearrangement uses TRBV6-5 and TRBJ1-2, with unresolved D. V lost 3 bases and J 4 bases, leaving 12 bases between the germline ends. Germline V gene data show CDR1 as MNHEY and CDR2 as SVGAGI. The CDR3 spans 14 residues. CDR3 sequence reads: CASSYRAPLYGYTF. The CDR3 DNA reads TGTGCCAGCAGTTATCGAGCTCCCCTCTATGGCTACACCTTC.

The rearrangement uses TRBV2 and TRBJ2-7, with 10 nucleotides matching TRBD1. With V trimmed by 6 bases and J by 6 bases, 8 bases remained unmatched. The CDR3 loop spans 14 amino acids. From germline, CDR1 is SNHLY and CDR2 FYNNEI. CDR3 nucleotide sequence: TGTGCCAGCAGCTTCGGGACAGGGGTAGGCGAGCAGTACTTC. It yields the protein CASSFGTGVGEQYF.